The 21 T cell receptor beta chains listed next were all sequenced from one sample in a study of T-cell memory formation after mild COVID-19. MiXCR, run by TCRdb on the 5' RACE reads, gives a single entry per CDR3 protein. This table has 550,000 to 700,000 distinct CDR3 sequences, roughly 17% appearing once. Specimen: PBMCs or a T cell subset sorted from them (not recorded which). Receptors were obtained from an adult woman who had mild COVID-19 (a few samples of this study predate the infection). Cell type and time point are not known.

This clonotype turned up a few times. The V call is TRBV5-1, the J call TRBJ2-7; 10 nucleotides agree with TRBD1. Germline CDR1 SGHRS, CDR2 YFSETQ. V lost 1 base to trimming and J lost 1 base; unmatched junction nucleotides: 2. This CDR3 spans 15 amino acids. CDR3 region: CASSLMDRGSYEQYF. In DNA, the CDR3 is TGCGCCAGCAGCTTGATGGACAGGGGGTCCTACGAGCAGTACTTC.

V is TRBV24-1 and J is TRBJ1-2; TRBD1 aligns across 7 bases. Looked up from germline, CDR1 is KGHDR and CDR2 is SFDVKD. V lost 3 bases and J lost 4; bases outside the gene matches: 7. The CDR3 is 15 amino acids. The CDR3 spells CATSDPSTGPYGYTF. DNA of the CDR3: TGTGCCACCAGTGATCCATCGACAGGGCCCTATGGCTACACCTTC.

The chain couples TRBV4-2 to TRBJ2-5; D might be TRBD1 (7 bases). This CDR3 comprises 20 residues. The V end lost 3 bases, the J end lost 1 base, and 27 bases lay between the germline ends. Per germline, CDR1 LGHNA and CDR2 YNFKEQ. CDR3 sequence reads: CASSHPKGAEGAGPQETQYF. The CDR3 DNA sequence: TGTGCCAGCAGCCATCCCAAAGGCGCGGAGGGGGCAGGGCCCCAAGAGACCCAGTACTTC.

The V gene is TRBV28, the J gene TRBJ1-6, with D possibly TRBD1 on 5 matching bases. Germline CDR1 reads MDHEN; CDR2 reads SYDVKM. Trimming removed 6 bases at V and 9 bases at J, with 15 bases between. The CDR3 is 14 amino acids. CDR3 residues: CASSPLTAFSPLHF. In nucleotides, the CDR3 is TGTGCCAGCAGCCCACTGACAGCTTTTTCACCCCTCCACTTT.

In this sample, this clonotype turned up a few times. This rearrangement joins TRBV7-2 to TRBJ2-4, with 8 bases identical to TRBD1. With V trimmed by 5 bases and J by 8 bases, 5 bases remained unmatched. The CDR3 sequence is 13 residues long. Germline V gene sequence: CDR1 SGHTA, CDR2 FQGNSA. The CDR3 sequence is CASSGQGVDIQYF. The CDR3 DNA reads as TGTGCCAGCAGCGGACAGGGTGTCGACATTCAGTACTTC.

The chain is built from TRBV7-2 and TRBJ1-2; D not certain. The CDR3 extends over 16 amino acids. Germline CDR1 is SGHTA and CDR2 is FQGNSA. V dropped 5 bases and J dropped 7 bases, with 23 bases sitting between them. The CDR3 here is CASSPPKGNGRVGYTF. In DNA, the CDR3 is TGTGCCAGCAGCCCCCCGAAGGGCAACGGACGCGTTGGCTACACCTTC.

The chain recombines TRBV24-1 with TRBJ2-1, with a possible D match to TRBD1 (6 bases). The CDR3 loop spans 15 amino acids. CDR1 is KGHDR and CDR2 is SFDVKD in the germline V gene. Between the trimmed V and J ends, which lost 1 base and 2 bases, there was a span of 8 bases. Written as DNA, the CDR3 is TGTGCCACCAGTGATTTTGGGGGCCCCTACAATGAGCAGTTCTTC. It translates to CATSDFGGPYNEQFF.

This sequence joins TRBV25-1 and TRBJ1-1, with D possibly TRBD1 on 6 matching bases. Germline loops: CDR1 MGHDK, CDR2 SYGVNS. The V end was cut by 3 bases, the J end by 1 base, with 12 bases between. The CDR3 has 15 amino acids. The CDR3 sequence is CASSETGTKNTEAFF. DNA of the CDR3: TGTGCCAGCAGTGAGACCGGGACAAAGAACACTGAAGCTTTCTTT.

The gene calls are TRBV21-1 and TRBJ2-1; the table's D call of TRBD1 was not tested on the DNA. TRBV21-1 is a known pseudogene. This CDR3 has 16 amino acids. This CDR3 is CASSKGHGSSYNEQFF. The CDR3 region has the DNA TGTGCCAGCAGCAAGGGACACGGAAGCTCCTACAATGAGCAGTTCTTC.

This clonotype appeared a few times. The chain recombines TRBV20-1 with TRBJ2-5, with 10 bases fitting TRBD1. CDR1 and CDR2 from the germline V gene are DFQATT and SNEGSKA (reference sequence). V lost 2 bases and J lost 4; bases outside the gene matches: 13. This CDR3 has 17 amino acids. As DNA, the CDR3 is TGCAGTGCTAGACTACCCTTTCCGGGACAGGGGATAGAGACCCAGTACTTC. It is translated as CSARLPFPGQGIETQYF.

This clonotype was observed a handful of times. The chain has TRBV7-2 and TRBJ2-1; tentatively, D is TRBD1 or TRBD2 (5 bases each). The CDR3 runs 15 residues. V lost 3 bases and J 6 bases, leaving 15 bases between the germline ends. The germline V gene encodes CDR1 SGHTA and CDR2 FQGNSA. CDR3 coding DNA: TGTGCCAGCAGCTTGTCCGGGACCCCAAGCAATGAGCAGTTCTTC. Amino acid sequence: CASSLSGTPSNEQFF.

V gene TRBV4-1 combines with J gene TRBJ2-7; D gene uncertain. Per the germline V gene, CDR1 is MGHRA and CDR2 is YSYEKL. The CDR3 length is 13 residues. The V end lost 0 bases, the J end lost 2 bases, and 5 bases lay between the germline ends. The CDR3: CASSQDRTYEQYF. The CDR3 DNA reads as TGCGCCAGCAGCCAAGATCGGACCTACGAGCAGTACTTC.

The CDR3 loop reads CASTLGQETQYF. CDR3 coding DNA: TGTGCCAGCACCCTGGGGCAAGAGACCCAGTACTTC. The genes are TRBV7-9 and TRBJ2-5, with no clear D. The CDR3 sequence is 12 residues long. Trimming removed 7 bases at V and 2 bases at J, with 8 bases between. Germline CDR1 is SEHNR and CDR2 is FQNEAQ (reference sequence).

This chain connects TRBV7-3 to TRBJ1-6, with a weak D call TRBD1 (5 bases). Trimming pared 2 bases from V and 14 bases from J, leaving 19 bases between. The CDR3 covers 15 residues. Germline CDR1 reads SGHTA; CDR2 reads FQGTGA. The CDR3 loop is CASSLSPGPEAALHF. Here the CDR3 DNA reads TGTGCCAGCAGCTTATCGCCGGGACCAGAAGCGGCCCTCCACTTT.

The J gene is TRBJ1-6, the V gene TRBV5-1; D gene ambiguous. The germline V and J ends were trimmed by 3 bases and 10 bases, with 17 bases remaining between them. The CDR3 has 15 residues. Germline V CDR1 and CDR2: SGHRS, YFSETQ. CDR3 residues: CASSSAGPRGSPLHF. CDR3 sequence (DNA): TGCGCCAGCAGCTCCGCCGGGCCGCGGGGATCACCCCTCCACTTT. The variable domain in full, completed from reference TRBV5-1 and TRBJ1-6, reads KAGVTQTPRYLIKTRGQQVTLSCSPISGHRSVSWYQQTPGQGLQFLFEYFSETQRNKGNFPGRFSGRQFSNSRSEMNVSTLELGDSALYLCASSSAGPRGSPLHFGNGTRLTVT.

CDR3 residues: CASSSGVVSTDTQYF. Here the CDR3 DNA reads TGCGCCAGCAGCTCTGGAGTAGTCAGCACAGATACGCAGTATTTT. The rearrangement links TRBV5-1 to TRBJ2-3, with unresolved D. Trimming removed 3 bases at V and 0 bases at J, with 11 bases between. The CDR3 runs to 15 residues. Germline CDR1 and CDR2: SGHRS and YFSETQ.

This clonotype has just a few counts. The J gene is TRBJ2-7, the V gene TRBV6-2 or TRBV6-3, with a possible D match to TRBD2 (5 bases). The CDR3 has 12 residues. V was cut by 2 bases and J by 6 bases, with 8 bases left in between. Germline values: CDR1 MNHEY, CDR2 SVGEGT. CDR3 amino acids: CASSYVGSEQYF. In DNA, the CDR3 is TGTGCCAGCAGTTACGTTGGGAGCGAGCAGTACTTC.

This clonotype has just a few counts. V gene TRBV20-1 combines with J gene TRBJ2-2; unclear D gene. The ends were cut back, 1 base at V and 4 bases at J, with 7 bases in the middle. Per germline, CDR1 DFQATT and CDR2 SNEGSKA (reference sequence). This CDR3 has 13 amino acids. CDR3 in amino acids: CSARAVATGELFF. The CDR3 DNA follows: TGCAGTGCTAGAGCAGTAGCCACCGGGGAGCTGTTTTTT.

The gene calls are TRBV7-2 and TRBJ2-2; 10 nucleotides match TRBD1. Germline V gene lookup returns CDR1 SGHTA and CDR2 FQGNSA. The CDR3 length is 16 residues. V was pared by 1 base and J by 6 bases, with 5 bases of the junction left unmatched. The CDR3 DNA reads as TGTGCCAGCAGCTTAGTCGCCGGGACAGGGGCCGGGGAGCTGTTTTTT. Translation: CASSLVAGTGAGELFF.

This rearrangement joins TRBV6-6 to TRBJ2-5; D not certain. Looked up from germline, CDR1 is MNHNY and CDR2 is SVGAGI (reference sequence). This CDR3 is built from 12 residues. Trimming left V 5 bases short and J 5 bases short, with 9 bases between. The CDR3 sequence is CASSPMAETQYF. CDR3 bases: TGTGCCAGCAGTCCCATGGCGGAGACCCAGTACTTC.

The CDR3 region is CASRPEQGADSYEQYF. The CDR3 region has the DNA TGTGCCAGCAGACCCGAACAGGGGGCCGACTCCTACGAGCAGTACTTC. This rearrangement joins TRBV7-9 to TRBJ2-7; 9 bases map to TRBD1. This CDR3 spans 16 amino acids. Trimming removed 6 bases from V and 0 bases from J; junction bases left unmatched: 9. Germline CDR1 reads SEHNR; CDR2 reads FQNEAQ (reference sequence).